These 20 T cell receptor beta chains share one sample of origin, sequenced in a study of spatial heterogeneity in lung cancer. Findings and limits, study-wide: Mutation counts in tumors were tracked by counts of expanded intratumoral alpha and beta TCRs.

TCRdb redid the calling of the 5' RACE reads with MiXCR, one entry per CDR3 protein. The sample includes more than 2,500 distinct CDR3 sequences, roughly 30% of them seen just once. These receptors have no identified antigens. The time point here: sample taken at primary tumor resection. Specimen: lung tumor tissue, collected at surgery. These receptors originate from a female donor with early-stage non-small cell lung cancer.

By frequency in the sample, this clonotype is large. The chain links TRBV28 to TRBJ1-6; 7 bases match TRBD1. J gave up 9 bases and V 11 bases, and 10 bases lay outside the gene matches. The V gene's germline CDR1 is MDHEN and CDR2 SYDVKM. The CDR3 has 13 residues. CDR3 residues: CAGRQGNSSPLHF. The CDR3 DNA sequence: TGTGCCGGTCGACAGGGAAATTCTTCACCCCTCCACTTT. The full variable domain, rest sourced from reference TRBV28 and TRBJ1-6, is DVKVTQSSRYLVKRTGEKVFLECVQDMDHENMFWYRQDPGLGLRLIYFSYDVKMKEKGDIPEGYSVSREKKERFSLILESASTNQTSMYLCAGRQGNSSPLHFGNGTRLTVT.

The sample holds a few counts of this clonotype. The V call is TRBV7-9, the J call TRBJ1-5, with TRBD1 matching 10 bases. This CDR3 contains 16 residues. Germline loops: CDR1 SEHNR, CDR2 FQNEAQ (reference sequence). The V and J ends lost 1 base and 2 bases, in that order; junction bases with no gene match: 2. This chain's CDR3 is CASSLGGTGGNQPQHF. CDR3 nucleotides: TGTGCCAGCAGCTTAGGAGGGACAGGGGGCAATCAGCCCCAGCATTTT.

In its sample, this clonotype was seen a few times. The CDR3 reads CASSQDRAKNIQYF. CDR3 nucleotide sequence: TGTGCCAGCAGCCAAGACAGGGCCAAAAACATTCAGTACTTC. V usage is TRBV4-2 and J usage is TRBJ2-4; no clear D gene. The V and J ends lost 0 bases and 1 base respectively, with 4 bases between them. CDR1 is LGHNA, CDR2 YNFKEQ, per germline. CDR3 length: 14 residues.

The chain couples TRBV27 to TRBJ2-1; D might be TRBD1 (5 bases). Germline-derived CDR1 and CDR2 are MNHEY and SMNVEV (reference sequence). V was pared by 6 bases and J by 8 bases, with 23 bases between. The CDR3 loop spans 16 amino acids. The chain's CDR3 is CASRPPVGHQFHEQFF. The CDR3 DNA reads TGTGCCAGCAGACCTCCGGTAGGACACCAGTTTCATGAGCAGTTCTTC.

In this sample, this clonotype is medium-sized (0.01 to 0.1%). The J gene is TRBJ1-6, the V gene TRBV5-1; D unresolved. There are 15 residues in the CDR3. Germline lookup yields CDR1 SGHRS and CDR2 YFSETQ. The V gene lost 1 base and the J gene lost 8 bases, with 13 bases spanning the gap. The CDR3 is CASSLSSWQDSPLHF. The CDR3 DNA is TGCGCCAGCAGCTTGTCGTCTTGGCAAGATTCACCCCTCCACTTT.

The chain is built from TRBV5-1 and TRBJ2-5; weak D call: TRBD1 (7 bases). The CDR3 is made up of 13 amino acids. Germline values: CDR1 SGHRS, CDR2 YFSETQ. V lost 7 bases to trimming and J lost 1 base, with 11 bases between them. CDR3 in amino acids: CASWGDSQETQYF. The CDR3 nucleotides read TGCGCCAGCTGGGGGGACAGCCAAGAGACCCAGTACTTC.

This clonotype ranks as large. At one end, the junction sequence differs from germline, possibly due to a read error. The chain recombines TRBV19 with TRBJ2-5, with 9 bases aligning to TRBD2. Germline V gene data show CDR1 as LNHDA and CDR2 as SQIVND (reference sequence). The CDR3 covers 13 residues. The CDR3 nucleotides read TGTGCCAGCAGTAGGGGACTAGCTGAGACCCAGTACTTC. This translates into CASSRGLAETQYF.

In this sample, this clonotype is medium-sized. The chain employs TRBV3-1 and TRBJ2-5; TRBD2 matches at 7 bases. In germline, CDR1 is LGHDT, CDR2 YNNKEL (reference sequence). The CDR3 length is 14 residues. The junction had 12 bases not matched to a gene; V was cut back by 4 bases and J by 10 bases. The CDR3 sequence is CASSLRDYPKYQYF. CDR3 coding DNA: TGTGCCAGCAGCCTCCGGGACTACCCCAAGTACCAGTACTTC.

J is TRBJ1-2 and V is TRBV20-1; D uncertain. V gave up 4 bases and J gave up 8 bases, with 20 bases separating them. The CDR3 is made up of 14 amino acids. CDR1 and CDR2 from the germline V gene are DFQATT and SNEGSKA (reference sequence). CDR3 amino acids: CSAIDTANPNGYTF. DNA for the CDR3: TGCAGTGCTATCGATACCGCGAACCCCAACGGCTACACCTTC.

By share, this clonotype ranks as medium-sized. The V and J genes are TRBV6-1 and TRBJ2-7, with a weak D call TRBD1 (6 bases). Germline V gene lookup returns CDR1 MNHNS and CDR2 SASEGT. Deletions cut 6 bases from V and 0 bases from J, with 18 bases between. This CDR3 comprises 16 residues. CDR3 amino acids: CASSRAGQGNSYEQYF. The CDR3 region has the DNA TGTGCCAGCAGCCGAGCCGGCCAGGGGAACTCCTACGAGCAGTACTTC.

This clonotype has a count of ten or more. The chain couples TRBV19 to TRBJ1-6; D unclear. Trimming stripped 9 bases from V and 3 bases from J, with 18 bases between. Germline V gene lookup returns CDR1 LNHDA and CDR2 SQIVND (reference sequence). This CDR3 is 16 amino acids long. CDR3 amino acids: CASTTTTLLYNSPLHF. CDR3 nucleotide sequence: TGTGCCAGCACGACAACGACCCTTCTCTATAATTCACCCCTCCACTTT.

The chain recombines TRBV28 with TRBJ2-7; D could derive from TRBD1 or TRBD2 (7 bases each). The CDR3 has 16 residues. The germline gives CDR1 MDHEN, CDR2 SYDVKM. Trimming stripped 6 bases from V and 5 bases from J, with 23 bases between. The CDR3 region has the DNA TGTGCCAGCAGCTTGGGACAGAGGGGGGGTGGCGACGAGCAGTACTTC. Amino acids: CASSLGQRGGGDEQYF.

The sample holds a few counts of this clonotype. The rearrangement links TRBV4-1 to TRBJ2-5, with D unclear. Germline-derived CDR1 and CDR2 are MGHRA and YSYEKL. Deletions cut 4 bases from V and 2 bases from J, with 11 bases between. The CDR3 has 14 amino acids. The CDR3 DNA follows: TGCGCCAGCAGCCTTTCGGACGCGCAAGAGACCCAGTACTTC. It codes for CASSLSDAQETQYF.

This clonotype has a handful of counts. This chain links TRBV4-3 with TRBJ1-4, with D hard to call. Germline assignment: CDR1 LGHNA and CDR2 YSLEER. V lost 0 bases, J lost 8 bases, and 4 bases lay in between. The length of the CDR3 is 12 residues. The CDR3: CASSQEGEKLFF. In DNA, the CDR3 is TGCGCCAGCAGCCAAGAGGGGGAAAAACTGTTTTTT.

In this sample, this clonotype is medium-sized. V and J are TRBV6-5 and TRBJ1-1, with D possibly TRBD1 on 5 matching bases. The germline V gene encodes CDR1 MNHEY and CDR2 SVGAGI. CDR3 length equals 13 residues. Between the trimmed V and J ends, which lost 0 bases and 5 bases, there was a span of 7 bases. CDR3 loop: CASSYSWGTEAFF. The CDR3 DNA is TGTGCCAGCAGTTACTCGTGGGGGACTGAAGCTTTCTTT.

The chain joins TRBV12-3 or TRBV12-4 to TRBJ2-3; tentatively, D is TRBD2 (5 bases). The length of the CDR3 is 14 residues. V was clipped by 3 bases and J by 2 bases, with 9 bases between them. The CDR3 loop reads CASSLTTPTDTQYF. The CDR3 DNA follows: TGTGCCAGCAGTTTGACTACCCCCACAGATACGCAGTATTTT.

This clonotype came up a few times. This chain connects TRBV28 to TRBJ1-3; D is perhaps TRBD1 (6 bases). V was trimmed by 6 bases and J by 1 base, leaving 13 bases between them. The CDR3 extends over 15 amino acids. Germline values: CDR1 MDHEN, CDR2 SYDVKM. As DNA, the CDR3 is TGTGCCAGCAGCCCACAGGGATTTTCTGGAAACACCATATATTTT. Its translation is CASSPQGFSGNTIYF.

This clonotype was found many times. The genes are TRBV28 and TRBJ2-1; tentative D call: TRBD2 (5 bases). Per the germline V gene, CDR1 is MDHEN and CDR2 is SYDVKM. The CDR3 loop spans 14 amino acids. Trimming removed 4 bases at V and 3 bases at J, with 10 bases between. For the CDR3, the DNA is TGTGCCAGCAGTTCCCCCCGGGACTACAATGAGCAGTTCTTC. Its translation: CASSSPRDYNEQFF.

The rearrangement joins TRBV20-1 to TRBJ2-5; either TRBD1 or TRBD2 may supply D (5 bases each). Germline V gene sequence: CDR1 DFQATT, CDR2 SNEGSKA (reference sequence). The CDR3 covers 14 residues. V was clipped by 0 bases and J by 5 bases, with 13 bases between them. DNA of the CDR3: TGCAGTGCTAGAGATCCGGTAGGGACGGAGACCCAGTACTTC. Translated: CSARDPVGTETQYF.

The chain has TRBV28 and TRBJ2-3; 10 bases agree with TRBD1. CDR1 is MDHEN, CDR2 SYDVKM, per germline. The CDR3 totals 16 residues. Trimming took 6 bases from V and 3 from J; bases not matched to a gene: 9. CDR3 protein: CASSPLRDRGTDTQYF. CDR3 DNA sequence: TGTGCCAGCAGCCCTCTACGGGACAGGGGAACAGATACGCAGTATTTT.